The rows below give T cell receptor beta chains drawn from one sample of a study of blood T cell repertoires in COVID-19. The protocol was immunoSEQ multiplex PCR, while the TCRdb copy is restricted to in-frame clones and leaves out a portion. The profile shows fewer than 250,000 clones, around 87% of them singletons. Sequenced: PBMCs or T cells enriched from blood (not recorded which). These receptors all come from a man under 40 in a cohort exposed to, infected with or recovered from COVID-19 (not recorded which). The CDR3 runs from the conserved cysteine through the conserved F or W. The order of the fields is clone size, D gene, J gene, V gene, CDR3 protein, CDR3 DNA. D genes are given only for firm matches. Some rows mark clone size as missing; the rest say once, few, many or name a class of expanded clone.

size: many
D: TRBD2
J: TRBJ2-1
V: TRBV9
CDR3: CASSVGAGRNNEQFF
DNA: TGTGCCAGCAGCGTAGGAGCGGGAAGGAACAATGAGCAGTTCTTC

size: .
D: TRBD1
J: TRBJ2-4
V: TRBV14
CDR3: CASSQGTGENIQYF
DNA: TGTGCCAGCAGCCAAGGGACAGGGGAAAACATTCAGTACTTC

size: .
D: .
J: TRBJ2-1
V: TRBV7-9
CDR3: CASSLAREHEQFF
DNA: TGTGCCAGCAGCTTAGCGAGGGAGCATGAGCAGTTCTTC

size: .
D: TRBD2
J: TRBJ2-3
V: TRBV19
CDR3: CASSPRGTSGRNTQYF
DNA: TGTGCCAGTAGTCCACGGGGGACTAGCGGGAGAAATACGCAGTATTTT

size: .
D: TRBD1
J: TRBJ2-1
V: TRBV11-2
CDR3: CASSNGWTGYNEQFF
DNA: TGTGCCAGCAGCAATGGGTGGACAGGGTACAATGAGCAGTTCTTC

size: .
D: .
J: TRBJ1-1
V: TRBV9
CDR3: CASSVLEGRNTEAFF
DNA: TGTGCCAGCAGCGTATTAGAGGGTCGGAACACTGAAGCTTTCTTT

size: .
D: .
J: TRBJ1-2
V: TRBV9
CDR3: CASSAGGEF
DNA: TGTGCCAGCAGCGCCGGAGGTGAATTC

size: .
D: .
J: TRBJ1-2
V: TRBV6-5
CDR3: CASSYSSRDTNYGYTF
DNA: TGTGCCAGCAGTTACTCGTCCAGGGATACTAACTATGGCTACACCTTC

size: .
D: TRBD1
J: TRBJ1-5
V: TRBV11-2
CDR3: CASSLGQHSNQPQHF
DNA: TGTGCCAGCAGCTTGGGACAGCATAGCAATCAGCCCCAGCATTTT

size: .
D: TRBD1
J: TRBJ1-5
V: TRBV6-2/TRBV6-3
CDR3: CASSPQTGRNQPQHF
DNA: TGTGCCAGCAGCCCCCAGACAGGGAGGAATCAGCCCCAGCATTTT

size: .
D: .
J: TRBJ1-1
V: TRBV24-1
CDR3: CATSGGGGKDTEAFF
DNA: TGTGCCACCAGTGGCGGTGGGGGGAAGGACACTGAAGCTTTCTTT

size: .
D: TRBD1
J: TRBJ1-4
V: TRBV27
CDR3: CASSLAGTAFEKLFF
DNA: TGTGCCAGCAGTTTGGCCGGGACAGCATTTGAAAAACTGTTTTTT

size: .
D: TRBD1
J: TRBJ2-7
V: TRBV5-1
CDR3: CASSLVVGQTYEQYF
DNA: TGCGCCAGCAGCTTGGTCGTGGGACAGACCTACGAGCAGTACTTC

size: .
D: TRBD1
J: TRBJ1-4
V: TRBV19
CDR3: CASQSVGQGPEKLFF
DNA: TGTGCCAGTCAGAGTGTGGGACAGGGACCGGAAAAACTGTTTTTT

size: once
D: .
J: TRBJ2-7
V: TRBV29-1
CDR3: CSVEGLTGSSYEQYF
DNA: TGCAGCGTTGAAGGTCTGACGGGGAGCTCCTACGAGCAGTACTTC

size: once
D: TRBD2
J: TRBJ2-7
V: TRBV24-1
CDR3: CATSPGGAAYEQYF
DNA: TGTGCCACCAGTCCGGGGGGGGCAGCCTACGAGCAGTACTTC

size: once
D: TRBD1
J: TRBJ2-2
V: TRBV10-2
CDR3: CASSAPGTANTGELFF
DNA: TGCGCCAGCAGTGCTCCCGGGACAGCTAACACCGGGGAGCTGTTTTTT

size: .
D: .
J: TRBJ2-1
V: TRBV14
CDR3: CASSQVVGEGYNEQFF
DNA: TGTGCCAGCAGCCAAGTCGTCGGAGAAGGCTACAATGAGCAGTTCTTC

size: .
D: TRBD2
J: TRBJ2-3
V: TRBV5-1
CDR3: CASSLAAGTSGRGADTQYF
DNA: TGCGCCAGCAGCTTGGCCGCCGGGACTAGCGGGAGAGGGGCAGATACGCAGTATTTT

size: few
D: .
J: TRBJ2-5
V: TRBV19
CDR3: CASSPGTPQETQYF
DNA: TGTGCCAGTAGTCCCGGGACACCTCAAGAGACCCAGTACTTC

size: few
D: TRBD1
J: TRBJ1-1
V: TRBV12-3/TRBV12-4
CDR3: CASSLSGTEEAFF
DNA: TGTGCCAGCAGTCTTTCCGGGACAGAGGAAGCTTTCTTT

size: .
D: .
J: TRBJ1-2
V: TRBV6-6
CDR3: CASSYSGGDGYTF
DNA: TGTGCCAGCAGTTACTCAGGGGGAGATGGCTACACCTTC

size: .
D: .
J: TRBJ1-2
V: TRBV7-3
CDR3: CASSPESGAGRGYTF
DNA: TGTGCCAGCAGCCCGGAGTCAGGAGCGGGTCGGGGCTACACCTTC

size: many
D: TRBD2
J: TRBJ2-1
V: TRBV28
CDR3: CASRLPPAGPSERGSYNEQFF
DNA: TGTGCCAGCAGACTCCCGCCCGCAGGCCCCTCGGAGCGGGGCTCCTACAATGAGCAGTTCTTC

size: .
D: .
J: TRBJ1-1
V: TRBV5-1
CDR3: CASSPEGGYFPNTEAFF
DNA: TGCGCCAGCAGCCCGGAGGGGGGGTACTTCCCGAACACTGAAGCTTTCTTT

size: .
D: TRBD1
J: TRBJ1-3
V: TRBV28
CDR3: CASNSGQFSGNTIYF
DNA: TGTGCCAGCAACTCGGGACAGTTCTCTGGAAACACCATATATTTT

size: .
D: .
J: TRBJ1-4
V: TRBV6-5
CDR3: CASRTGARSEKLFF
DNA: TGTGCCAGCAGAACCGGAGCAAGAAGTGAAAAACTGTTTTTT